The 9 T cell receptor beta chains presented below share a single source sample, sequenced in a study of T cell clonotyping in hematopoietic cell transplantation. Sequencing used immunoSEQ multiplex PCR; TCRdb keeps in-frame clones, though not all of them. Of approximately 70,000 clones in the sample, approximately 94% were seen once. Input material: peripheral blood mononuclear cells. Receptor source: a man aged 45 to 65 in good health. Some clones in this sample may be carry-over from other donors' samples.

The chain joins TRBV6-1 to TRBJ2-3; 10 positions agree with TRBD2. The CDR3 is made up of 16 amino acids. Germline CDR1 is MNHNS and CDR2 is SASEGT. The V segment lost 2 bases and the J segment 1 base; nucleotides outside the gene matches: 3. The CDR3 here is CASSETTSGGTDTQYF. The CDR3 DNA reads TGTGCCAGCAGTGAAACCACTAGCGGGGGCACAGATACGCAGTATTTT.

The gene calls are TRBV9 and TRBJ1-1; tentative D call: TRBD1 (5 bases). The V gene's germline CDR1 is SGDLS and CDR2 YYNGEE. V lost 3 bases, J lost 5 bases, and 11 bases lay in between. This CDR3 has 13 residues. The CDR3 coding sequence is TGTGCCAGCAGCGCGACTGGGGGAACTGAAGCTTTCTTT. Translated, it gives CASSATGGTEAFF.

The chain couples TRBV7-8 to TRBJ1-2, with D possibly TRBD1 on 5 matching bases. CDR3 size: 16 residues. Trimming stripped 2 bases from V and 1 base from J, with 14 bases between. Germline CDR1 is SGHVS and CDR2 is FQNEAQ. Here the CDR3 reads CASSLIRGPNNYGYTF. CDR3 DNA sequence: TGTGCCAGCAGCTTAATTAGGGGACCGAATAACTATGGCTACACCTTC.

V and J are TRBV2 and TRBJ1-1; D is undetermined. Trimming pared 4 bases from V and 6 bases from J, leaving 18 bases between. CDR1 SNHLY and CDR2 FYNNEI come from the germline V gene. The CDR3 spans 15 residues. The CDR3: CASSGSKEVSPEAFF. For the CDR3, the DNA is TGTGCCAGCAGTGGATCGAAGGAAGTTAGCCCTGAAGCTTTCTTT.

The chain uses TRBV7-2 and TRBJ2-5; a weak D match, TRBD1 (5 bases). The V gene's germline CDR1 is SGHTA and CDR2 FQGNSA. V lost 2 bases, J lost 2 bases, and 12 bases lay in between. The CDR3 runs 15 residues. The CDR3 DNA reads as TGTGCCAGCAGCTTATCATCGACAGATCAAGAGACCCAGTACTTC. Amino acid sequence: CASSLSSTDQETQYF.

The chain couples TRBV7-2 to TRBJ2-1; TRBD2 might be the D (5 bases). The CDR3 extends over 14 amino acids. V gave up 2 bases and J gave up 8 bases, with 13 bases separating them. Germline-derived CDR1 and CDR2 are SGHTA and FQGNSA. CDR3 protein: CASSLMSTRDEQFF. CDR3 DNA sequence: TGTGCCAGCAGCTTAATGAGCACGAGGGATGAGCAGTTCTTC.

The chain has TRBV9 and TRBJ1-2; D not certain. Trimming pared 3 bases from V and 8 bases from J, leaving 17 bases between. Germline CDR1 SGDLS, CDR2 YYNGEE. The CDR3 is 14 residues long. The CDR3 spells CASSEGGRAQGYTF. CDR3 DNA sequence: TGTGCCAGCAGCGAGGGAGGGAGGGCGCAGGGCTACACCTTC.

The rearrangement joins TRBV13 to TRBJ2-1; the D gene is possibly TRBD2 (5 bases). This CDR3 is 15 amino acids long. Germline CDR1 reads PRHDT; CDR2 reads FYEKMQ (reference sequence). Trimming pared 4 bases from V and 6 bases from J, leaving 16 bases between. The CDR3 region is CASSWARLPLNEQFF. In DNA, the CDR3 is TGTGCCAGCAGCTGGGCCCGACTACCCCTCAATGAGCAGTTCTTC.

This chain uses TRBV7-9 with TRBJ1-3; D remains ambiguous. This CDR3 spans 14 amino acids. Germline CDR1 and CDR2: SEHNR and FQNEAQ (reference sequence). V lost 7 bases and J lost 1, with 11 bases in between. CDR3 bases: TGTGCCAGCACCATGAGGAGATCTGGAAACACCATATATTTT. Encoded protein: CASTMRRSGNTIYF.